The rows below give T cell receptor beta chains drawn from one sample of a study of OX40 agonist ivuxolimab in advanced cancers. The table came from immunoSEQ multiplex PCR; TCRdb's copy has only in-frame clones and leaves some out. This table holds 60,000 or so clones, approximately 84% found once. This specimen was CD4+ or CD8+ T cells sorted from blood, taken in a trial of the OX40 agonist ivuxolimab. The receptor set was obtained from an adult with an advanced solid tumor such as melanoma, head and neck, liver or kidney cancer. CDR3s include the opening cysteine and the closing phenylalanine or tryptophan. Expanded clones are given a class, and other clones once, few, many or no size at all.

J: TRBJ2-5; size: NA; V: TRBV13; CDR3: CASSYMNPGGHQETQYF
J: TRBJ2-1; size: once; V: TRBV7-9; CDR3: CASSPGGGLNYNEQFF
J: TRBJ2-6; size: NA; V: TRBV5-6; CDR3: CASSGTGTGGAYGANVLTF
J: TRBJ2-7; size: NA; V: TRBV27; CDR3: CASSLDRGHHEQYF
J: TRBJ2-1; size: once; V: TRBV28; CDR3: CASSSSGEPSYNEQFF
J: TRBJ1-2; size: NA; V: TRBV5-6; CDR3: CASSLRRRNYGYTF
J: NA; size: NA; V: TRBV4-1; CDR3: CASSHMTLYEQYF
J: TRBJ1-5; size: few; V: TRBV10-3; CDR3: CATGLWSNQPQHF
J: TRBJ1-3; size: NA; V: TRBV9; CDR3: CASSVGTGDRDGNTIYF
J: TRBJ2-2; size: NA; V: TRBV4-3; CDR3: CASSLIGRDTGELFF
J: TRBJ1-5; size: NA; V: TRBV7-9; CDR3: CASSLDGYNQPQHF